This is a list of T cell receptor beta chains from one sample in a study of CD8 T cells in ankylosing spondylitis. TCRdb reprocessed the 5' RACE reads via MiXCR and lists one record per CDR3 protein. Of about 360,000 distinct CDR3 sequences in the sample, roughly 14% are singletons; the top ten hold approximately 0.99%. The sequencing input was blood, either unsorted or a sorted T cell fraction (not recorded which). The source is a male donor with ankylosing spondylitis or in good health (not recorded which). The CDR3 runs from the conserved cysteine through the conserved F or W. Each record gives: J gene, clone size, V gene, D gene, CDR3 protein, CDR3 DNA. D genes are given only for firm matches. Not all rows give a size; the values are once, few, many and, for expanded clones, a class.

j_gene: TRBJ2-1; abundance: NA; v_gene: TRBV20-1; d_gene: NA; CDR3aa: CSGDSYNEQFF; CDR3nt: TGCAGTGGGGACTCCTACAATGAGCAGTTCTTC
j_gene: TRBJ2-1; abundance: NA; v_gene: TRBV20-1; d_gene: TRBD2; CDR3aa: CSAPHGLGTYNEQFF; CDR3nt: TGCAGTGCTCCCCACGGACTAGGGACCTACAATGAGCAGTTCTTC
j_gene: TRBJ2-3; abundance: few; v_gene: TRBV5-4; d_gene: NA; CDR3aa: CASSFGGPSTDTQYF; CDR3nt: TGTGCCAGCAGCTTTGGAGGGCCAAGCACAGATACGCAGTATTTT
j_gene: TRBJ2-3; abundance: NA; v_gene: TRBV12-3/TRBV12-4; d_gene: NA; CDR3aa: CASSLTERDTQYF; CDR3nt: TGTGCCAGCAGTTTAACCGAGAGAGATACGCAGTATTTT
j_gene: TRBJ2-2; abundance: few; v_gene: TRBV20-1; d_gene: NA; CDR3aa: CSAIRGALGTGELFF; CDR3nt: TGCAGTGCCATACGCGGGGCCTTGGGAACCGGGGAGCTGTTTTTT
j_gene: TRBJ2-7; abundance: NA; v_gene: TRBV29-1; d_gene: NA; CDR3aa: CSGVPDPYEQYF; CDR3nt: TGCAGCGGTGTACCGGACCCCTACGAGCAGTACTTC
j_gene: TRBJ2-1; abundance: NA; v_gene: TRBV6-1; d_gene: TRBD2; CDR3aa: CASSASGRNNEQFF; CDR3nt: TGTGCCAGCAGTGCTAGCGGGAGGAACAATGAGCAGTTCTTC
j_gene: TRBJ1-3; abundance: few; v_gene: TRBV5-1; d_gene: NA; CDR3aa: CASSLDTAGNTIYF; CDR3nt: TGCGCCAGCAGCTTGGACACGGCTGGAAACACCATATATTTT
j_gene: TRBJ2-5; abundance: few; v_gene: TRBV5-1; d_gene: TRBD1; CDR3aa: CASSVSGQDQTQYF; CDR3nt: TGCGCCAGCAGCGTATCGGGACAGGACCAGACCCAGTACTTC
j_gene: TRBJ2-1; abundance: few; v_gene: TRBV6-2/TRBV6-3; d_gene: TRBD1; CDR3aa: CASRPHGTGIYNEQFF; CDR3nt: TGTGCCAGCCGCCCCCACGGGACAGGGATTTACAATGAGCAGTTCTTC
j_gene: TRBJ2-2; abundance: NA; v_gene: TRBV12-3/TRBV12-4; d_gene: TRBD2; CDR3aa: CASDSGRAGGELFF; CDR3nt: TGTGCCAGCGACTCAGGGAGGGCCGGCGGGGAGCTGTTTTTT
j_gene: TRBJ2-7; abundance: few; v_gene: TRBV6-1; d_gene: TRBD1; CDR3aa: CASSEETGGTLDEQYF; CDR3nt: TGTGCCAGCAGTGAAGAGACAGGGGGCACTTTGGACGAGCAGTACTTC
j_gene: TRBJ2-5; abundance: NA; v_gene: TRBV28; d_gene: NA; CDR3aa: CASTQGYQETQYF; CDR3nt: TGTGCCAGCACACAGGGATACCAAGAGACCCAGTACTTC
j_gene: TRBJ2-5; abundance: NA; v_gene: TRBV5-5; d_gene: TRBD2; CDR3aa: CASSLGASGVMETQYF; CDR3nt: TGTGCCAGCAGCTTGGGTGCTAGCGGGGTGATGGAGACCCAGTACTTC
j_gene: TRBJ1-5; abundance: few; v_gene: TRBV5-1; d_gene: NA; CDR3aa: CASSLDPAGAGGNQPQHF; CDR3nt: TGCGCCAGCAGCTTGGATCCGGCAGGGGCAGGAGGCAATCAGCCCCAGCATTTT
j_gene: TRBJ2-5; abundance: NA; v_gene: TRBV10-3; d_gene: NA; CDR3aa: CAIKNAGADRETQYF; CDR3nt: TGTGCCATCAAAAACGCGGGGGCGGATAGAGAGACCCAGTACTTC
j_gene: TRBJ2-5; abundance: NA; v_gene: TRBV12-3/TRBV12-4; d_gene: NA; CDR3aa: CASSLTGLQTQETQYF; CDR3nt: TGTGCCAGCAGTTTAACGGGACTCCAGACCCAAGAGACCCAGTACTTC
j_gene: TRBJ2-1; abundance: few; v_gene: TRBV10-3; d_gene: NA; CDR3aa: CAIQSDLSNEQFF; CDR3nt: TGTGCCATTCAGAGCGACCTTTCCAATGAGCAGTTCTTC
j_gene: TRBJ2-5; abundance: NA; v_gene: TRBV7-8; d_gene: TRBD2; CDR3aa: CASSLGTSATETQYF; CDR3nt: TGTGCCAGCAGCTTAGGCACTAGCGCCACGGAGACCCAGTACTTC
j_gene: TRBJ2-7; abundance: NA; v_gene: TRBV6-1; d_gene: NA; CDR3aa: CASLISSYEQYF; CDR3nt: TGTGCCAGTCTTATTAGCTCCTACGAGCAGTACTTC
j_gene: TRBJ2-7; abundance: NA; v_gene: TRBV7-9; d_gene: NA; CDR3aa: CASSSRAGATEQYF; CDR3nt: TGTGCCAGCAGTAGCCGGGCCGGGGCCACCGAGCAGTACTTC
j_gene: TRBJ1-4; abundance: few; v_gene: TRBV5-1; d_gene: TRBD1; CDR3aa: CASSPGTGGYPNEKLFF; CDR3nt: TGCGCCAGCAGCCCGGGGACAGGAGGTTATCCTAATGAAAAACTGTTTTTT
j_gene: TRBJ1-1; abundance: NA; v_gene: TRBV27; d_gene: TRBD1; CDR3aa: CASSPLDRQGNTEAFF; CDR3nt: TGTGCCAGCAGTCCCCTGGACAGACAGGGGAACACTGAAGCTTTCTTT
j_gene: TRBJ1-1; abundance: few; v_gene: TRBV5-4; d_gene: NA; CDR3aa: CASSLGWGAETEAFF; CDR3nt: TGTGCCAGCAGTCTGGGATGGGGGGCTGAGACTGAAGCTTTCTTT
j_gene: TRBJ2-7; abundance: many; v_gene: TRBV7-9; d_gene: NA; CDR3aa: CASSRDQTYEQYF; CDR3nt: TGTGCCAGCAGCCGGGATCAAACCTACGAGCAGTACTTC
j_gene: TRBJ2-5; abundance: NA; v_gene: TRBV6-2/TRBV6-3; d_gene: NA; CDR3aa: CASSYLQAVQETQYF; CDR3nt: TGTGCCAGCAGTTACCTACAGGCCGTCCAAGAGACCCAGTACTTC
j_gene: TRBJ2-3; abundance: NA; v_gene: TRBV5-1; d_gene: TRBD2; CDR3aa: CASSGSGRGTDTQYF; CDR3nt: TGCGCCAGCAGCGGTAGCGGGAGGGGGACAGATACGCAGTATTTT
j_gene: TRBJ1-5; abundance: NA; v_gene: TRBV21-1; d_gene: NA; CDR3aa: CASSKRTPRDQPQHF; CDR3nt: TGTGCCAGCAGCAAAAGGACGCCTAGGGATCAGCCCCAGCATTTT
j_gene: TRBJ2-1; abundance: NA; v_gene: TRBV18; d_gene: NA; CDR3aa: CASSHLPDRRIGEQFF; CDR3nt: TGTGCCAGCTCACACCTCCCAGACAGGAGGATTGGCGAGCAGTTCTTC
j_gene: TRBJ2-7; abundance: NA; v_gene: TRBV6-1; d_gene: NA; CDR3aa: CASSRGREGGAAYEQYF; CDR3nt: TGTGCCAGCAGTCGAGGACGGGAAGGGGGGGCCGCCTACGAGCAGTACTTC
j_gene: TRBJ2-5; abundance: NA; v_gene: TRBV27; d_gene: TRBD2; CDR3aa: CASSLRGLAGGQETQYF; CDR3nt: TGTGCCAGCAGTTTACGGGGACTAGCGGGAGGACAAGAGACCCAGTACTTC
j_gene: TRBJ2-1; abundance: NA; v_gene: TRBV5-1; d_gene: NA; CDR3aa: CASSFAATPGSPYEQFF; CDR3nt: TGCGCCAGCAGCTTCGCTGCAACCCCCGGGAGTCCGTATGAGCAGTTCTTC
j_gene: TRBJ1-2; abundance: many; v_gene: TRBV19; d_gene: TRBD1; CDR3aa: CASMGTGNYGYTF; CDR3nt: TGTGCCAGTATGGGGACAGGGAACTATGGCTACACCTTC
j_gene: TRBJ1-5; abundance: few; v_gene: TRBV6-1; d_gene: NA; CDR3aa: CASSERGGLNQPQHF; CDR3nt: TGTGCCAGCAGTGAGAGGGGGGGTCTCAATCAGCCCCAGCATTTT
j_gene: TRBJ2-7; abundance: NA; v_gene: TRBV5-6; d_gene: NA; CDR3aa: CASSVWKRGQYF; CDR3nt: TGTGCCAGCAGTGTTTGGAAGAGGGGGCAGTACTTC
j_gene: TRBJ2-7; abundance: few; v_gene: TRBV29-1; d_gene: NA; CDR3aa: CSVGTAYEQYF; CDR3nt: TGCAGCGTTGGAACGGCCTACGAGCAGTACTTC